A single T cell receptor beta chain is shown here with its context. Its specificity is unknown. These data belong to a study of vaccination effects on CD4 cells after COVID-19. Data came from immunoSEQ multiplex PCR; TCRdb stores just in-frame clones and leaves some out. The data contain 30,000 to 45,000 clones, roughly 76% of them singletons. Before sequencing took place, the ViraFEST assay used viral peptide pools to expand antigen-specific CD4+ T cells. Once cultured for 10 to 11 days, the cells underwent separation to obtain CD4+ T cells. Previously uninfected by SARS-CoV-2, the vaccine recipients also showed negative nucleocapsid antibodies. The material was CD4+ T cells from PBMCs cultured with SARS-CoV-2 spike peptides, obtained before COVID-19 vaccination. The TCR originated in a human donor who received a COVID-19 vaccine.

CDR3 protein: CASSLGGRQDNYGYTF. CDR3 sequence (DNA): TGTGCCAGCAGCTTAGGGGGTCGACAGGATAACTATGGCTACACCTTC. The V and J genes are TRBV7-6 and TRBJ1-2; possible D gene TRBD1, 6 bases. This CDR3 is 16 amino acids long. Trimming removed 1 base at V and 1 base at J, with 13 bases between. Germline assignment: CDR1 SGHVS and CDR2 FNYEAQ.